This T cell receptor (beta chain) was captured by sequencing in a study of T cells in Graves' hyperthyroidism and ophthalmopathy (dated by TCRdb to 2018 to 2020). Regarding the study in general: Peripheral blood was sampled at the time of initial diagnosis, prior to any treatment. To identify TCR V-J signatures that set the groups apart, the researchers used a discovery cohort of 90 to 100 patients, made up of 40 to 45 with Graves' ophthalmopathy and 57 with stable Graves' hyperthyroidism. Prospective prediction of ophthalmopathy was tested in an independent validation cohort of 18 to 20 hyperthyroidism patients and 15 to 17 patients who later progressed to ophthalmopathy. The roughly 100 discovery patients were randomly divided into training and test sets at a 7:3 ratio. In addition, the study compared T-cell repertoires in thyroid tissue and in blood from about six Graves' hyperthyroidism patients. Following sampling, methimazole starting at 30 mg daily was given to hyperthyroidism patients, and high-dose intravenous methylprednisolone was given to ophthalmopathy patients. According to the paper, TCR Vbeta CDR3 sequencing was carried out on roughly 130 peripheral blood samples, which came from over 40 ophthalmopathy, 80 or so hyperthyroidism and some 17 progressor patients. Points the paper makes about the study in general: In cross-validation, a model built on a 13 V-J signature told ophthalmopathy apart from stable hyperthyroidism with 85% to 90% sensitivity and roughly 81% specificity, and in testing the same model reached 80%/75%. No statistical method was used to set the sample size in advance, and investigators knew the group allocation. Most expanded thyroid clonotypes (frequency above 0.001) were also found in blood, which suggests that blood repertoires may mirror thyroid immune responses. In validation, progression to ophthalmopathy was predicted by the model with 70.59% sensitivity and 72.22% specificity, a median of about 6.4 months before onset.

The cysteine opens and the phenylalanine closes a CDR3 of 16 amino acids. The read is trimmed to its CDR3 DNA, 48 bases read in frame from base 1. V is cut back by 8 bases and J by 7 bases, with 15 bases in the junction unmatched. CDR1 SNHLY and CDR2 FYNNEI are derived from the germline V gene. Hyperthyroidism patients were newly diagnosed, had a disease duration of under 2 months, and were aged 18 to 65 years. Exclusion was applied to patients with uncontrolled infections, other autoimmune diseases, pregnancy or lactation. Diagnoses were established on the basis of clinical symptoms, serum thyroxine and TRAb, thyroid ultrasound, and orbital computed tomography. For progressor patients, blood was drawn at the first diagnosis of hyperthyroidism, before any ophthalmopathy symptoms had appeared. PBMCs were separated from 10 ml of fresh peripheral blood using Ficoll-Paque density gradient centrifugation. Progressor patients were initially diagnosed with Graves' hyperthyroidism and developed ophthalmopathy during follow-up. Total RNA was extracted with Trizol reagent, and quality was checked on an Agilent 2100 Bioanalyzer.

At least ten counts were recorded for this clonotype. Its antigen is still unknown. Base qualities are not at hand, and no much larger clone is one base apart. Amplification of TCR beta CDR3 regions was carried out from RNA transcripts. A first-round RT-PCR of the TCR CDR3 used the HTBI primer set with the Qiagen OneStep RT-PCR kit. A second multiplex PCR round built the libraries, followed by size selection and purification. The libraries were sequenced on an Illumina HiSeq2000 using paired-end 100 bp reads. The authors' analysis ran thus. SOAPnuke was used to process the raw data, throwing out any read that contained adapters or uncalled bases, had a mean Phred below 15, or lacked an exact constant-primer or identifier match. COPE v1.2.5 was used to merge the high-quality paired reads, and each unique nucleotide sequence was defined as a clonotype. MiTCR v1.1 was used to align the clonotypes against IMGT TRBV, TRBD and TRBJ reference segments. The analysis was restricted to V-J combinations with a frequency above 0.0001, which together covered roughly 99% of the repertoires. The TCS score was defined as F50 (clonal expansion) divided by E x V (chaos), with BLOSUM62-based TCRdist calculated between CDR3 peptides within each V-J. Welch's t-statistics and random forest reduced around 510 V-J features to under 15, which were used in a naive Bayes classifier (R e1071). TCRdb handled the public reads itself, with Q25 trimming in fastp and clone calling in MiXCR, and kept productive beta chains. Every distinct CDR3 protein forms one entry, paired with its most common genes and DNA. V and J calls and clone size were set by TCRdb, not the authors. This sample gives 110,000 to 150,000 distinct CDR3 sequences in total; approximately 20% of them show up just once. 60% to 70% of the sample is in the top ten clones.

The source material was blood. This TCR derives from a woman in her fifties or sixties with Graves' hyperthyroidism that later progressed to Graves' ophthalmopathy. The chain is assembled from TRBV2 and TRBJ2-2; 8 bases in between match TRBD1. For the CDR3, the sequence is CASGKTGTGRSGELFF. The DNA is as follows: TGTGCCAGCGGTAAAACCGGGACAGGTCGGAGCGGGGAGCTGTTTTTT.